Listed below are T cell receptor beta chains from one sample, sequenced in a study of cytomegalovirus exposure and HLA in healthy donors. TCRdb keeps only in-frame clones here, not all; method: immunoSEQ multiplex PCR. The repertoire holds some 220,000 clones, with approximately 82% as singletons. Sequencing was performed on PBMCs. The receptors were gathered from a middle-aged woman in good health and CMV-seronegative. The CDR3 runs from the conserved cysteine through the conserved F or W. Each record gives: clone size, D gene, J gene, V gene, CDR3 DNA, CDR3 protein. A D gene is named only where the DNA matches it firmly. Clone size, where shown, is once, few, many, or a class for clones that have expanded.

.,TRBD1,TRBJ2-3,TRBV7-3,TGTGCCAGCAGCTTATCAGGGGGCGCCGTAGATACGCAGTATTTT,CASSLSGGAVDTQYF
.,.,TRBJ1-2,TRBV5-4,TGTGCCAGCAGCCCCAAGGGGGACGGTGCTGAAGGCTACACCTTC,CASSPKGDGAEGYTF
.,.,TRBJ1-6,TRBV19,TGTGCCAGTAGTCTATTTACAGGGAGTGACTCACCCCTCCACTTT,CASSLFTGSDSPLHF
.,.,TRBJ2-1,TRBV7-2,TGTGCCAGCAGTTCAGGGTCTCACAATGAGCAGTTCTTC,CASSSGSHNEQFF
.,.,TRBJ2-1,TRBV11-2,TGTGCCAGCAGCTACGACAGGCGGCCCTACAATGAGCAGTTCTTC,CASSYDRRPYNEQFF
.,.,TRBJ2-7,TRBV11-2,TGTGCCAGCAGCTCATTACAGGGAAGCTCCTACGAGCAGTACTTC,CASSSLQGSSYEQYF
.,TRBD1,TRBJ1-1,TRBV7-2,TGTGCCAGCAGCCCCAGCATAGGACAGGGGCTGGGAACTGAAGCTTTCTTT,CASSPSIGQGLGTEAFF
.,.,TRBJ2-3,TRBV4-3,TGCGCCAGCAGCACCTTAACAGGACCCACAGATACGCAGTATTTT,CASSTLTGPTDTQYF
.,TRBD1,TRBJ1-2,TRBV20-1,TGCAGTGCGACAGGGGGCTCTGGCTACACCTTC,CSATGGSGYTF
.,.,TRBJ1-1,TRBV6-5,TGTGCCAGCAGGCAGGGGATTAAAAGGAACACTGAAGCTTTCTTT,CASRQGIKRNTEAFF
.,TRBD1,TRBJ2-1,TRBV15,TGTGCCACCAGCAGAGTGTACCAGGGGGTGAATGAGCAGTTCTTC,CATSRVYQGVNEQFF
once,.,TRBJ1-1,TRBV5-5,TGTGCCAGCAGCGAAACAGGATCCACTGAAGCTTTCTTT,CASSETGSTEAFF
.,TRBD2,TRBJ2-5,TRBV5-6,TGTGCCAGCAGAAGCAGTACTAGCGGGGGGGCCAATTCGTACTTC,CASRSSTSGGANSYF
.,.,TRBJ1-2,TRBV29-1,TGCAGCGTTGGAAAGGACAGCACCTATGGCTACCCCTTC,CSVGKDSTYGYPF
.,.,TRBJ2-3,TRBV7-9,TGTGCCAGCAGCTCGGACATTAGCACAGATACGCAGTATTTT,CASSSDISTDTQYF
.,TRBD2,TRBJ2-7,TRBV4-2,TGTGCCAGCAGCGAGGCCCTGGGACTAGCGAGGTACGAGCAGTACTTC,CASSEALGLARYEQYF
.,.,TRBJ2-1,TRBV19,TGTGCCAGTAGTATAGTTGCACCCCAGGGCGATGAGCAGTTCTTC,CASSIVAPQGDEQFF
.,TRBD1,TRBJ2-3,TRBV10-2,TGCGCCAGCCACCAGCCGGGACAGCGCATCACAGATACGCAGTATTTT,CASHQPGQRITDTQYF
.,.,TRBJ1-2,TRBV29-1,TGCAGCGTTGTTGCAGGGAACTATGGCTACACCTTC,CSVVAGNYGYTF
.,.,TRBJ1-1,TRBV19,TGTGCCAGTAGTATCCAGGTTTGGACTGAAGCTTTCTTT,CASSIQVWTEAFF
.,TRBD2,TRBJ2-7,TRBV6-5,TGTGCCAGCAGTTACTCGCTAGCGGGTAGCTCCTACGAGCAGTACTTC,CASSYSLAGSSYEQYF
.,TRBD1,TRBJ1-5,TRBV9,TGTGCCAGCAGCGTAGAGGGACAGATTGATCAGCCCCAGCATTTT,CASSVEGQIDQPQHF
.,.,TRBJ2-7,TRBV28,TGTGCCAGCAGTTCCCCGGTAACCTACGAGCAGTACTTC,CASSSPVTYEQYF
.,.,TRBJ2-1,TRBV19,TGTGCCAGTAGTATAGTTAACAGTCTCAATGAGCAGTTCTTC,CASSIVNSLNEQFF
.,.,TRBJ2-7,TRBV6-5,TGTGCCAGCAGTTACTCGTACGTGAGCTCCTACGAGCAGTACTTC,CASSYSYVSSYEQYF
.,.,TRBJ2-1,TRBV10-1,TGCGCCAGCAGTGAGAGGGGATCCCAACGAAATGAGCAGTTCTTC,CASSERGSQRNEQFF
few,TRBD1,TRBJ1-4,TRBV7-9,TGTGCCAGCAGCTCTAATACTCACAGGGGAAAACTGTTTTTT,CASSSNTHRGKLFF
.,TRBD1,TRBJ2-7,TRBV4-2,TGTGCCAGCAGCCAAGATCAGGGACAGGGAGTGTACGAGCAGTACTTC,CASSQDQGQGVYEQYF
.,.,TRBJ1-5,TRBV7-9,TGTGCCAGCAGCTCAGGGGCCGGGAAGCATTTT,CASSSGAGKHF
few,TRBD1,TRBJ2-1,TRBV6-1,TGTGCCAGCAGTGCCACCTCACAGGGGGCGAGGTACAATGAGCAGTTCTTC,CASSATSQGARYNEQFF
.,.,TRBJ1-2,TRBV6-4,TGTGCCAGACCCTCGACAGCTAACTATGGCTACACCTTC,CARPSTANYGYTF
.,TRBD1,TRBJ2-1,TRBV19,TGTGCCAGTAGTACTACAGGGGTTTCCTACAATGAGCAGTTCTTC,CASSTTGVSYNEQFF
.,TRBD2,TRBJ2-1,TRBV7-6,TGTGCCAGCAGCTTGTATAGCGGGGGCTCCTACAATGAGCAGTTCTTC,CASSLYSGGSYNEQFF
.,TRBD2,TRBJ2-4,TRBV15,TGTGCCACCAGCAGAGGAGGACTAGCGGGGGGGCCGGAACCCAAAAACATTCAGTACTTC,CATSRGGLAGGPEPKNIQYF
once,.,TRBJ1-1,TRBV5-1,TGCGCCAGCAGCTTGGGTAGGGGCCCGGGTACTGAAGCTTTCTTT,CASSLGRGPGTEAFF
.,.,TRBJ2-5,TRBV28,TGTGCCAGCAGTTCCGGATTAGCGTTCAAGACCCAGTACTTC,CASSSGLAFKTQYF
.,TRBD2,TRBJ2-3,TRBV29-1,TGCAGCGTGGGGGGACTAGCGGGGAAATTCACAGATACGCAGTATTTT,CSVGGLAGKFTDTQYF
.,TRBD1,TRBJ2-3,TRBV7-6,TGTGCCAGCAGCTTATGGACAGGGGGCACAGATACGCAGTATTTT,CASSLWTGGTDTQYF
.,.,TRBJ1-1,TRBV30,TGTGCCTGGAGCAGACAAACGAACACTGAAGCTTTCTTT,CAWSRQTNTEAFF
.,TRBD2,TRBJ2-7,TRBV5-1,TGCGCCAGCAGCTTGGCCCCCGGGGGGGGGTCCTACGAGCAGTACTTC,CASSLAPGGGSYEQYF
.,TRBD1,TRBJ2-4,TRBV5-4,TGTGCCAGCAGCTCTCCGGGACAGGGTAACATTCAGTACTTC,CASSSPGQGNIQYF
few,TRBD1,TRBJ1-3,TRBV5-4,TGTGCCAGCAGCTTGGCAGGGGGCGCTGGAAACACCATATATTTT,CASSLAGGAGNTIYF
.,TRBD1,TRBJ2-2,TRBV18,TGTGCCAGCTCACCCGGACAGGGGGACACCGGGGAGCTGTTTTTT,CASSPGQGDTGELFF
.,TRBD1,TRBJ2-5,TRBV7-9,TGTGCCAGCAGCTCGCCCCCGGACAGGACATACCAAGAGACCCAGTACTTC,CASSSPPDRTYQETQYF
.,.,TRBJ1-2,TRBV19,TGTGCCAGTGCTGTTGGGGCCGAGGACTATGGCTACACCTTC,CASAVGAEDYGYTF
.,.,TRBJ1-5,TRBV18,TGTGCCAGCTCACCCATGGACAGAAATCAGCCCCAGCATTTT,CASSPMDRNQPQHF
few,.,TRBJ1-1,TRBV21-1,TGTGCCAGCAACGGGGACAGGGTCACGAACACTGAAGCTTTCTTT,CASNGDRVTNTEAFF
.,.,TRBJ2-3,TRBV6-1,TGTGCCAGCAGTGGGGGCAGGGGCGAGACAGATACGCAGTATTTT,CASSGGRGETDTQYF
.,.,TRBJ2-7,TRBV19,TGTGCCAGTAGTCGCCCCGGGTTCTACGAGCAGTACTTC,CASSRPGFYEQYF
.,.,TRBJ2-5,TRBV19,TGTGCCAGTAGTATCAGTCAAACGTACCAAGAGACCCAGTACTTC,CASSISQTYQETQYF
.,.,TRBJ2-2,TRBV7-6,TGTGCCAGCGGGAGGGGGGCAGGTTACACCGGGGAGCTGTTTTTT,CASGRGAGYTGELFF
.,.,TRBJ1-5,TRBV28,TGTGCCAGCAGTTTACGCCTACAGGTCACACAGCCCCAGCATTTT,CASSLRLQVTQPQHF